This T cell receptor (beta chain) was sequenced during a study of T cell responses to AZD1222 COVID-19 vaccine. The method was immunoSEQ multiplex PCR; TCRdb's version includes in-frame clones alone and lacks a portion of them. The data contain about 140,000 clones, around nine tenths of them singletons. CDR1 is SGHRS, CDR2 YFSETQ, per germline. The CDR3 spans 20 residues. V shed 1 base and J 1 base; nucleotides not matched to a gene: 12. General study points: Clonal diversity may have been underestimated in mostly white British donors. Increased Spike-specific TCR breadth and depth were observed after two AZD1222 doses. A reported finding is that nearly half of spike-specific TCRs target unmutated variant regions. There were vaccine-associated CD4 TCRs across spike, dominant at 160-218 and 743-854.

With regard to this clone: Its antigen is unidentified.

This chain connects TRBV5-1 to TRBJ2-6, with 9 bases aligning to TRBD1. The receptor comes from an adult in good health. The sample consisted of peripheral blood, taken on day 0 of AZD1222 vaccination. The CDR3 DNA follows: TGCGCCAGCAGCTTGCCCTCTATACCGGGACAGGGATCTGGGGCCAACGTCCTGACTTTC. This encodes CASSLPSIPGQGSGANVLTF.